The 23 T cell receptor beta chains in this list originate from one sample, sequenced in a study of early T cells in non-severe SARS-CoV-2 infection. MiXCR was run by TCRdb on the 5' RACE reads, yielding one entry per CDR3 protein. The sample has 40,000 to 55,000 distinct CDR3 sequences, roughly an eighth seen once; the top ten hold about a tenth. Material for sequencing was whole blood. The receptors were sampled from an adult who was a healthcare worker with PCR-confirmed SARS-CoV-2 infection or an uninfected control (not recorded which).

This clonotype was seen many times. The chain recombines TRBV2 with TRBJ1-2; D ambiguous. V was clipped by 4 bases and J by 5 bases, with 8 bases between them. The CDR3 runs 12 residues. In germline, CDR1 is SNHLY, CDR2 FYNNEI. The CDR3 DNA is TGTGCCAGCAGTGCGGGAGGTTATGGCTACACCTTC. Protein sequence: CASSAGGYGYTF.

J is TRBJ2-3 and V is TRBV4-1, with 8 bases lining up with TRBD2. The CDR3 extends over 17 amino acids. V dropped 2 bases and J dropped 3; count of bases not matched to a gene: 10. The V gene's germline CDR1 is MGHRA and CDR2 YSYEKL. The CDR3 DNA reads as TGCGCCAGCAGCCAATACGGGACGGGGGGGCTAACAGATACGCAGTATTTT. Its translation is CASSQYGTGGLTDTQYF.

This clonotype has a handful of counts. V usage is TRBV29-1 and J usage is TRBJ2-7; D might be TRBD1 (6 bases). Per germline, CDR1 SQVTM and CDR2 ANQGSEA. Deletions cut 6 bases from V and 0 bases from J, with 9 bases between. The CDR3 covers 12 residues. The chain's CDR3 is CSVADSSYEQYF. The CDR3 region has the DNA TGCAGCGTGGCGGACAGCTCCTACGAGCAGTACTTC.

This clonotype was found once. A much bigger clone sits one base away, suggesting this may be a read error. CDR3 coding DNA: TGTGCCAACAGTCAGGGGACAGAAGCTTTCTTT. This codes for CANSQGTEAFF. This chain links TRBV6-5 with TRBJ1-1, with D perhaps TRBD1 (6 bases). Germline CDR1 is MNHEY and CDR2 is SVGAGI. The CDR3 totals 11 residues.

Many counts were recorded for this clonotype. The V call is TRBV12-3 or TRBV12-4, the J call TRBJ1-5; D is perhaps TRBD1 (6 bases). The germline V and J ends were trimmed by 3 bases and 6 bases, with 15 bases remaining between them. The CDR3 length is 15 residues. The CDR3 DNA reads as TGTGCCAGCAGTTTTACAGGGAATGGTGCTCAGCCCCAGCATTTT. Translated: CASSFTGNGAQPQHF.

This clonotype was seen many times. The rearrangement joins TRBV6-4 to TRBJ2-1, with TRBD2 matching 9 bases. The CDR3 consists of 18 residues. V shed 4 bases and J 2 bases; nucleotides not matched to a gene: 12. Germline loops: CDR1 MRHNA, CDR2 SNTAGT. CDR3 sequence reads: CASSVVAGVAGPYNEQFF. The CDR3 nucleotides read TGTGCCAGCAGTGTGGTAGCGGGAGTCGCTGGGCCCTACAATGAGCAGTTCTTC.

This clonotype appeared many times. The V gene is TRBV18, the J gene TRBJ2-7; D is unresolved. V shed 1 base and J shed 0 bases, with 7 bases lying between them. The germline V gene encodes CDR1 KGHSH and CDR2 LQKENI. This CDR3 is 14 amino acids long. The CDR3 DNA follows: TGTGCCAGCTCACCACGCCTGGACTCCTACGAGCAGTACTTC. Protein product: CASSPRLDSYEQYF.

This clonotype was seen ten or more times. V and J are TRBV6-5 and TRBJ1-5; 9 nucleotides line up with TRBD1. Germline V lookup: CDR1 MNHEY, CDR2 SVGAGI. V trimming: 6 bases; J trimming: 0 bases; junction bases outside the gene matches: 9. CDR3 length: 17 amino acids. The CDR3 DNA reads as TGTGCCAGCAGAAGACAGGGGGGCGGGGGTAGCAATCAGCCCCAGCATTTT. Translated: CASRRQGGGGSNQPQHF.

A few counts support this clonotype. Germline and junction disagree at one end, which may indicate a read error. The chain links TRBV4-1 to TRBJ1-2; D not certain. The CDR3 consists of 10 residues. Germline-derived CDR1 and CDR2 are MGHRA and YSYEKL. CDR3 sequence: CANSWDGYTF. The CDR3 bases are TGTGCCAACTCATGGGATGGCTACACCTTC.

This clonotype appeared once. V usage is TRBV28 and J usage is TRBJ1-2, with a tentative D call TRBD1 (5 bases). Germline loops: CDR1 MDHEN, CDR2 SYDVKM. V was trimmed by 8 bases and J by 6 bases, leaving 16 bases between them. CDR3 length: 13 residues. The CDR3 here is CASAITGPHGYTF. The DNA of the CDR3 is TGTGCCAGCGCAATTACAGGCCCCCATGGCTACACCTTC.

This clonotype was counted at least ten times. The chain uses TRBV2 and TRBJ2-2; D gene uncertain. Trimming removed 6 bases at V and 4 bases at J, with 15 bases between. This CDR3 contains 15 residues. Per the germline V gene, CDR1 is SNHLY and CDR2 is FYNNEI. The CDR3 protein is CASSPRPDVTGELFF. CDR3 sequence (DNA): TGTGCCAGCAGCCCTAGACCGGACGTCACCGGGGAGCTGTTTTTT. The full variable domain, its missing parts supplied by reference TRBV2 and TRBJ2-2, is EPEVTQTPSHQVTQMGQEVILRCVPISNHLYFYWYRQILGQKVEFLVSFYNNEISEKSEIFDDQFSVERPDGSNFTLKIRSTKLEDSAMYFCASSPRPDVTGELFFGEGSRLTVL.

V gene TRBV28 combines with J gene TRBJ1-1; maybe TRBD1 (5 bases). The germline V and J ends were trimmed by 5 bases and 10 bases, with 14 bases remaining between them. Germline CDR1 is MDHEN and CDR2 is SYDVKM. This CDR3 region has 12 residues. The CDR3 region has the DNA TGTGCCAGCAGTCCAGGGTTTCTGGGAGCTTTCTTT. Its translation: CASSPGFLGAFF.

This clonotype was seen a handful of times. V and J are TRBV12-3 or TRBV12-4 and TRBJ2-1, with TRBD2 matching over 9 bases. V lost 6 bases to trimming and J lost 1 base; unmatched junction nucleotides: 1. The CDR3 contains 14 residues. CDR3: CASRLAGSYNEQFF. Written as DNA, the CDR3 is TGTGCCAGCAGACTAGCGGGTTCCTACAATGAGCAGTTCTTC.

This clonotype showed up many times. The CDR3 protein is CASSRDRQETQYF. The CDR3 DNA reads TGTGCCAGCTCGCGGGACAGACAAGAGACCCAGTACTTC. This chain connects TRBV18 to TRBJ2-5; D possibly corresponds to TRBD1 (7 bases). CDR3 size: 13 residues. V lost 6 bases to trimming and J lost 2 bases, with 10 bases between them. CDR1 KGHSH and CDR2 LQKENI come from the germline V gene.

The J gene is TRBJ1-2, the V gene TRBV19; weak D call: TRBD1 (6 bases). Germline V gives CDR1 LNHDA, CDR2 SQIVND (reference sequence). This CDR3 spans 12 amino acids. The V gene lost 9 bases and the J gene lost 12 bases, with 20 bases spanning the gap. CDR3 coding DNA: TGTGCCAGCACGACAGGCACCTTTTGGCACACCTTC. It yields the protein CASTTGTFWHTF.

This clonotype was seen repeatedly, ten times or more. V and J are TRBV3-1 and TRBJ1-3, with a weak D call TRBD1 (6 bases). With 2 bases removed from V and 4 bases from J, the gap between germline ends came to 9 bases. This CDR3 contains 14 residues. CDR1 LGHDT and CDR2 YNNKEL come from the germline V gene (reference sequence). As DNA, the CDR3 is TGTGCCAGCAGCCAACCAGGGGACGGAAACACCATATATTTT. Protein: CASSQPGDGNTIYF.

This rearrangement joins TRBV12-3 or TRBV12-4 to TRBJ1-5, with a tentative D call TRBD1 (6 bases). V was cut by 1 base and J by 2 bases, with 6 bases left in between. CDR3 size: 14 residues. DNA for the CDR3: TGTGCCAGCAGTTTAGGGACAGGCAATCAGCCCCAGCATTTT. The encoded protein is CASSLGTGNQPQHF.

V and J are TRBV3-1 and TRBJ2-5; possibly TRBD2 for D (6 bases). The CDR3 has 16 amino acids. CDR1 is LGHDT and CDR2 is YNNKEL in the germline V gene (reference sequence). V gave up 0 bases and J gave up 2 bases, with 13 bases separating them. Here the CDR3 reads CASSQDAGTYQETQYF. The CDR3 DNA reads TGTGCCAGCAGCCAAGATGCCGGGACTTATCAAGAGACCCAGTACTTC.

This chain joins TRBV5-6 and TRBJ2-7; TRBD1 is a possible D gene (5 bases). The germline V gene encodes CDR1 SGHDT and CDR2 YYEEEE. This CDR3 has 15 amino acids. V lost 6 bases and J lost 4, with 20 bases in between. The CDR3 nucleotides are TGTGCCAGCACCCCCGACCCAGGACAATCTTACGAGCAGTACTTC. This codes for CASTPDPGQSYEQYF.

The J gene is TRBJ2-7, the V gene TRBV3-1; TRBD2 matches 10 bases. The CDR3 spans 18 residues. V shed 4 bases, J shed 2 bases, and the junction held 14 bases outside the gene matches. In germline, CDR1 is LGHDT, CDR2 YNNKEL (reference sequence). This CDR3 is CASSLRLHGLAGAYEQYF. CDR3 bases: TGTGCCAGCAGCCTAAGACTCCATGGGCTAGCGGGAGCCTACGAGCAGTACTTC.

The J gene is TRBJ2-7, the V gene TRBV29-1; 11 nucleotides align to TRBD2. J was trimmed by 0 bases and V by 7 bases; bases with no gene match: 5. This CDR3 is built from 14 residues. CDR1 and CDR2 (germline): SQVTM, ANQGSEA. The CDR3 DNA follows: TGCAGCGCGCGACTAGCGGGAAGCTCCTACGAGCAGTACTTC. The encoded protein is CSARLAGSSYEQYF.

The table lists this clonotype with many counts. The CDR3: CASRGTSNYNEQFF. Written as DNA, the CDR3 is TGCGCCAGCAGGGGGACTAGCAACTACAATGAGCAGTTCTTC. This chain links TRBV10-2 with TRBJ2-1, with 9 positions matching TRBD2. The CDR3 spans 14 residues. With 6 bases clipped from V and 3 bases from J, the junction kept 3 bases outside the gene matches. Germline V lookup: CDR1 WSHSY, CDR2 SAAADI.

This clonotype was picked up many times. This sequence joins TRBV5-1 and TRBJ2-1; D is possibly TRBD2 (5 bases). The germline CDR1 and CDR2 sequences are SGHRS and YFSETQ. V was clipped by 0 bases and J by 0 bases, with 16 bases between them. The CDR3 covers 18 residues. The CDR3: CASSLGLALFSSYNEQFF. The CDR3 bases are TGCGCCAGCAGCTTGGGGCTAGCCCTTTTTTCCTCCTACAATGAGCAGTTCTTC. Complete variable domain (other parts from reference TRBV5-1 and TRBJ2-1): KAGVTQTPRYLIKTRGQQVTLSCSPISGHRSVSWYQQTPGQGLQFLFEYFSETQRNKGNFPGRFSGRQFSNSRSEMNVSTLELGDSALYLCASSLGLALFSSYNEQFFGPGTRLTVL.